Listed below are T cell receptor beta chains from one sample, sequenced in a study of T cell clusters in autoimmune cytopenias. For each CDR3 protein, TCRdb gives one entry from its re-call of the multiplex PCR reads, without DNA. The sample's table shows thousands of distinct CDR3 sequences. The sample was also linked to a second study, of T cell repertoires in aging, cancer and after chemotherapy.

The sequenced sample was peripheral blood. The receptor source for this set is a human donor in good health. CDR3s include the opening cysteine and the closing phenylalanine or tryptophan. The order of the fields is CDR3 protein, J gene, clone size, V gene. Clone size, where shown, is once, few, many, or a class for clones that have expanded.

CDR3: CASSDQERGNIQYF; J: TRBJ2-4; size: -; V: TRBV13
CDR3: CASRSYGGTDTQYF; J: TRBJ2-3; size: large; V: TRBV27
CDR3: CASIPPGQGLTSTDTQYF; J: TRBJ2-3; size: -; V: TRBV7-6
CDR3: CASSVGHRTNTGELFF; J: TRBJ2-2; size: -; V: TRBV9
CDR3: CASSLLNTGGGQYF; J: TRBJ2-7; size: medium-sized; V: TRBV7-2
CDR3: CASSLQPGQGNTGELFF; J: TRBJ2-2; size: -; V: TRBV5-1
CDR3: CASSFGTANTEAFF; J: TRBJ1-1; size: medium-sized; V: TRBV27
CDR3: CASSLEGGAGADTQYF; J: TRBJ2-3; size: medium-sized; V: TRBV5-1
CDR3: CASSDRDRGRAQYF; J: TRBJ2-3; size: large; V: TRBV6-1
CDR3: CASSLLTGNTEAFF; J: TRBJ1-1; size: -; V: TRBV28
CDR3: CASSDLPSGGADTQYF; J: TRBJ2-3; size: medium-sized; V: TRBV6-4
CDR3: CASSLNLLGGNTDTQYF; J: TRBJ2-3; size: -; V: TRBV28
CDR3: CASSLKVRDEQFF; J: TRBJ2-1; size: -; V: TRBV7-3
CDR3: CASSSGQGTEAFF; J: TRBJ1-1; size: medium-sized; V: TRBV7-6
CDR3: CASSPRGAETQYF; J: TRBJ2-5; size: medium-sized; V: TRBV5-6
CDR3: CASSPASPSNSPLHF; J: TRBJ1-6; size: medium-sized; V: TRBV5-6
CDR3: CATVGGGLYNEQFF; J: TRBJ2-1; size: -; V: TRBV28
CDR3: CASSPGLAGGLRNEQFF; J: TRBJ2-1; size: medium-sized; V: TRBV7-2
CDR3: CASSLAGPGGEKLFF; J: TRBJ1-4; size: medium-sized; V: TRBV7-9
CDR3: CATGLGRTEAFF; J: TRBJ1-1; size: medium-sized; V: TRBV19
CDR3: CASSFGETQYF; J: TRBJ2-5; size: -; V: TRBV9
CDR3: CAWQGEPGDEQFF; J: TRBJ2-1; size: -; V: TRBV19
CDR3: CSIIGRGTGAYGYTF; J: TRBJ1-2; size: large; V: TRBV29-1
CDR3: CASSLGRVNTEAFF; J: TRBJ1-1; size: medium-sized; V: TRBV5-4
CDR3: CASSFGQNTEAFF; J: TRBJ1-1; size: -; V: TRBV5-6
CDR3: CASWSRAGNTIYF; J: TRBJ1-3; size: medium-sized; V: TRBV27
CDR3: CATSDPGKDYGYTF; J: TRBJ1-2; size: medium-sized; V: TRBV24-1
CDR3: CAWRFSGGAYYGTSTDTQYF; J: TRBJ2-3; size: large; V: TRBV30
CDR3: CASSFGQRTGAWQPQHF; J: TRBJ1-5; size: medium-sized; V: TRBV12-3/TRBV12-4
CDR3: CASSRGTSSGANVLTF; J: TRBJ2-6; size: large; V: TRBV6-5
CDR3: CASRTGDGQPQHF; J: TRBJ1-5; size: -; V: TRBV5-1
CDR3: CASLGTSGSNEQFF; J: TRBJ2-1; size: medium-sized; V: TRBV6-2/TRBV6-3
CDR3: CASSSEGLKETQYF; J: TRBJ2-5; size: -; V: TRBV11-2
CDR3: CASRVAGGSGYTF; J: TRBJ1-2; size: medium-sized; V: TRBV27
CDR3: CASSPGQGIPHYGYTF; J: TRBJ1-2; size: -; V: TRBV19